This entry describes one TCR beta chain. What it recognizes is unknown. Sequenced by immunoSEQ multiplex PCR; TCRdb stores in-frame clones only, minus some. The data show around 59,000 clones, with approximately 65% seen just once and approximately 8.6% held by the top ten. Chemo-refractory metastatic non-small-cell lung cancer patients were treated with focal radiation plus CTLA-4 blockade with ipilimumab. The data derive from a study of radiotherapy plus CTLA-4 blockade in lung cancer. Study-wide points: Following radiotherapy plus ipilimumab, tumor-derived TCR clones expanded in the blood.

V was cut by 1 base and J by 10 bases, with 14 bases left in between. The CDR3 has 15 amino acids. The germline V gene has CDR1 SEHNR and CDR2 FQNEAQ (reference sequence). The chain recombines TRBV7-9 with TRBJ1-6, with D maybe TRBD1 (6 bases). The TCR comes from a human donor with non-small cell lung cancer whose response to radiotherapy plus ipilimumab could not be evaluated. Sequencing used peripheral blood, obtained from a patient treated with radiotherapy plus ipilimumab. The CDR3 DNA follows: TGTGCCAGCAGCTTAGATCAGTGGGGGCGCTCACCCCTCCACTTT. Its translation: CASSLDQWGRSPLHF.